Each of the 3 T cell receptor beta chains below was sequenced from the same sample in a study of identifying expanded T cells in peripheral blood. Here immunoSEQ multiplex PCR was the method, and the copy in TCRdb shows in-frame clones only, minus some. The table includes around 100,000 clones, about 83% detected once. Material: blood. The source is a person aged 18 to 70 in good health.

This chain uses TRBV4-3 with TRBJ2-1; possibly TRBD1 or TRBD2 for D (5 bases each). The V end lost 3 bases, the J end lost 8 bases, and 20 bases lay between the germline ends. Per the germline V gene, CDR1 is LGHNA and CDR2 is YSLEER. The CDR3 runs to 16 residues. This CDR3 reads CASSHPPRDVGDEQFF. DNA for the CDR3: TGCGCCAGCAGCCACCCGCCCCGGGACGTGGGCGATGAGCAGTTCTTC.

Points on this clone: Other DNA sequences from this sample encode an identical CDR3 as well. V gene TRBV7-2 combines with J gene TRBJ1-5; possibly TRBD1 for D (6 bases). Germline V lookup: CDR1 SGHTA, CDR2 FQGNSA. The CDR3 is 16 residues long. V gave up 1 base and J gave up 4 bases, with 14 bases separating them. CDR3 residues: CASSLGGGGGNQPQHF. The CDR3, as DNA: TGTGCCAGCAGCTTAGGGGGGGGCGGAGGTAATCAGCCCCAGCATTTT.

The J gene is TRBJ1-5, the V gene TRBV28, with a tentative D call TRBD1 (6 bases). V shed 5 bases and J shed 3 bases, with 14 bases lying between them. The V gene's germline CDR1 is MDHEN and CDR2 SYDVKM. This CDR3 region has 15 residues. The CDR3 spells CASSTDSGFNQPQHF. CDR3 DNA: TGTGCCAGCAGTACGGACAGTGGATTCAATCAGCCCCAGCATTTT. Variable domain in full (rest from reference TRBV28 and TRBJ1-5): DVKVTQSSRYLVKRTGEKVFLECVQDMDHENMFWYRQDPGLGLRLIYFSYDVKMKEKGDIPEGYSVSREKKERFSLILESASTNQTSMYLCASSTDSGFNQPQHFGDGTRLSIL.